This entry lists 20 T cell receptor beta chains sequenced from one sample in a study of T cell responses to AZD1222 COVID-19 vaccine. Using immunoSEQ multiplex PCR, the repertoire was profiled, and TCRdb retains in-frame clones only, with some absent. The sample lists about 120,000 clones, 87% occurring once. The sample consisted of peripheral blood, taken 28 days after the second AZD1222 dose. These receptors were taken from an adult who received the AZD1222 COVID-19 vaccine.

The gene calls are TRBV18 and TRBJ2-1; weak D call: TRBD1 (5 bases). The V and J ends lost 5 bases and 10 bases respectively, with 15 bases between them. The CDR3 is 13 residues long. CDR1 is KGHSH, CDR2 LQKENI, per germline. The CDR3 DNA reads as TGTGCCAGCTCATCAGGGCCTAAGGGGGAGCAGTTCTTC. Amino acids: CASSSGPKGEQFF.

The chain uses TRBV29-1 and TRBJ1-2; a possible D gene is TRBD1 (6 bases). The CDR3 extends over 14 amino acids. Trimming stripped 5 bases from V and 7 bases from J, with 20 bases between. Looked up from germline, CDR1 is SQVTM and CDR2 is ANQGSEA. The CDR3 DNA follows: TGCAGCGTTACTCAGGGGCCCCAGTTGGGTGGCTACACCTTC. Protein product: CSVTQGPQLGGYTF.

This clone was found a few times. The genes are TRBV12-5 and TRBJ2-2; 8 bases line up with TRBD1. V gave up 1 base and J gave up 6 bases; unmatched junction bases: 13. This CDR3 region has 18 residues. Per germline, CDR1 LGHNT and CDR2 FRNRAP. Here the CDR3 DNA reads TGTGCTAGTGGTTTGGCCATACCTGGACAGGGTAGGGCCGGGGAGCTGTTTTTT. Translated, it gives CASGLAIPGQGRAGELFF.

The genes are TRBV14 and TRBJ1-2; D unresolved. CDR3 length: 13 amino acids. Trimming took 1 base from V and 7 from J, leaving 10 bases between them. The germline gives CDR1 SGHDN, CDR2 FVKESK. The CDR3 here is CASSQGPRLGYTF. CDR3 DNA: TGTGCCAGCAGCCAAGGACCTCGCCTTGGCTACACCTTC.

The chain joins TRBV7-2 to TRBJ1-6; D is unclear. The CDR3 spans 15 residues. Germline lookup yields CDR1 SGHTA and CDR2 FQGNSA. V lost 4 bases and J lost 10, with 17 bases in between. The CDR3 loop reads CASSSGGEEASPLHF. The CDR3 DNA reads as TGTGCCAGCAGCTCGGGTGGGGAAGAAGCCTCACCCCTCCACTTT.

The chain employs TRBV6-2 or TRBV6-3 and TRBJ2-7; D could derive from TRBD1 or TRBD2 (5 bases each). Germline-derived CDR1 and CDR2 are MNHEY and SVGEGT. V lost 4 bases and J 4 bases, leaving 5 bases between the germline ends. This CDR3 is built from 11 residues. This CDR3 is CASSWGYEQYF. The CDR3 DNA is TGTGCCAGCAGTTGGGGGTACGAGCAGTACTTC.

This chain joins TRBV21-1 and TRBJ2-7; no DNA check was done on the table's D call, TRBD1. TRBV21-1 is marked as a pseudogene. This CDR3 comprises 16 residues. The CDR3 region has the DNA TGTGCCAGCAGCCCTCCGGGACAGCTCTTCTCCTACGAGCAGTACTTC. Translation gives CASSPPGQLFSYEQYF.

V usage is TRBV20-1 and J usage is TRBJ1-5; no reliable D call. CDR3 size: 12 residues. Trimming removed 3 bases at V and 4 bases at J, with 7 bases between. Germline CDR1 is DFQATT and CDR2 is SNEGSKA (reference sequence). In nucleotides, the CDR3 is TGCAGTGCTAGTTTCACAAATCAGCCCCAGCATTTT. Protein product: CSASFTNQPQHF.

The chain recombines TRBV19 with TRBJ1-5; 10 bases line up with TRBD1. J lost 2 bases, V lost 4 bases, and 5 bases had no gene match. The CDR3 covers 16 residues. Per the germline V gene, CDR1 is LNHDA and CDR2 is SQIVND (reference sequence). The CDR3: CASSSGTGAGNQPQHF. CDR3 bases: TGTGCCAGTAGTAGCGGGACAGGGGCGGGCAATCAGCCCCAGCATTTT.

The chain carries TRBV4-3 and TRBJ1-3; the match to TRBD1 covers 7 bases. Germline V gives CDR1 LGHNA, CDR2 YSLEER. V dropped 3 bases and J dropped 0; count of bases not matched to a gene: 11. The CDR3 length is 18 residues. CDR3 region: CASSHDIGQAVSGNTIYF. The CDR3 DNA reads TGCGCCAGCAGCCACGATATCGGACAGGCTGTCTCTGGAAACACCATATATTTT.

V gene TRBV28 combines with J gene TRBJ2-3; 8 bases line up with TRBD1. V was pared by 7 bases and J by 9 bases, with 12 bases of the junction left unmatched. The CDR3 loop spans 14 amino acids. CDR1 is MDHEN and CDR2 is SYDVKM in the germline V gene. In DNA, the CDR3 is TGTGCCAGCATCCAGGGGGCGGACTCCGGGACGCAGTATTTT. As protein: CASIQGADSGTQYF.

V gene TRBV19 combines with J gene TRBJ2-2; a possible D gene is TRBD2 (6 bases). V lost 6 bases to trimming and J lost 6 bases, with 14 bases between them. Germline-derived CDR1 and CDR2 are LNHDA and SQIVND (reference sequence). The CDR3 has 14 amino acids. The CDR3 here is CASRGRFWAGELFF. CDR3 DNA sequence: TGTGCCAGTAGGGGGAGGTTTTGGGCCGGGGAGCTGTTTTTT.

The chain joins TRBV19 to TRBJ1-2, with 7 bases that match TRBD1. The CDR3 runs to 11 residues. Trimming removed 6 bases from V and 8 bases from J; junction bases left unmatched: 3. Germline-derived CDR1 and CDR2 are LNHDA and SQIVND (reference sequence). The DNA for the CDR3 is TGTGCCAGTAGCAGGGGGATCGGCTACACCTTC. Amino acids: CASSRGIGYTF.

V is TRBV18 and J is TRBJ2-7; 8 bases match TRBD1. V was clipped by 3 bases and J by 5 bases; unmatched bases: 6. Per the germline V gene, CDR1 is KGHSH and CDR2 is LQKENI. CDR3 length: 14 amino acids. This CDR3 is CASSPKAGGNEQYF. The CDR3 coding sequence is TGTGCCAGCTCACCGAAGGCAGGGGGCAACGAGCAGTACTTC.

The rearrangement links TRBV11-2 to TRBJ1-1; D remains unclear. This CDR3 has 17 residues. Trimming took 4 bases from V and 1 from J, leaving 19 bases between them. CDR1 and CDR2 (germline): SGHAT, FQNNGV. The CDR3 spells CASSSLLSGRKNTEAFF. DNA for the CDR3: TGTGCCAGCAGCTCACTACTCTCCGGACGGAAGAACACTGAAGCTTTCTTT.

V is TRBV28 and J is TRBJ1-3; no clear D. V was cut by 9 bases and J by 0 bases, with 12 bases left in between. This CDR3 is 14 amino acids long. Germline V lookup: CDR1 MDHEN, CDR2 SYDVKM. CDR3 in amino acids: CASTAGSSGNTIYF. In DNA form, the CDR3 reads TGTGCCAGTACTGCAGGTAGCTCTGGAAACACCATATATTTT. The full variable domain, its missing parts supplied by reference TRBV28 and TRBJ1-3, is DVKVTQSSRYLVKRTGEKVFLECVQDMDHENMFWYRQDPGLGLRLIYFSYDVKMKEKGDIPEGYSVSREKKERFSLILESASTNQTSMYLCASTAGSSGNTIYFGEGSWLTVV.

The chain is built from TRBV6-1 and TRBJ2-2; 8 bases align to TRBD2. V lost 4 bases to trimming and J lost 0 bases; unmatched junction nucleotides: 10. Germline V gene data show CDR1 as MNHNS and CDR2 as SASEGT. This CDR3 region has 18 residues. The CDR3 DNA follows: TGTGCCAGCAGTGTCGGGAGGGAAGTAGTCTCGAACACCGGGGAGCTGTTTTTT. This gives the protein CASSVGREVVSNTGELFF.

The chain has TRBV11-3 and TRBJ2-1; weak D call: TRBD2 (5 bases). The CDR3 contains 13 residues. Germline V CDR1 and CDR2: SGHNT, YENEEA. Deletions cut 5 bases from V and 8 bases from J, with 13 bases between. The CDR3 DNA is TGTGCCAGCAGCAACGGGGTAGTGGATGAGCAGTTCTTC. It translates to CASSNGVVDEQFF.

The V and J genes are TRBV6-5 and TRBJ2-5; 12 nucleotides align to TRBD2. Per germline, CDR1 MNHEY and CDR2 SVGAGI. After removal of 9 bases from V and 5 bases from J, the junction contained 4 bases not matched to a gene. The CDR3 contains 13 residues. CDR3 sequence reads: CASRTSGAETQYF. The CDR3 coding sequence is TGTGCCAGTAGGACTAGCGGGGCCGAGACCCAGTACTTC.

The chain uses TRBV6-1 and TRBJ1-4; D may be TRBD1 (5 bases). Trimming left V 0 bases short and J 0 bases short, with 8 bases between. The germline V gene encodes CDR1 MNHNS and CDR2 SASEGT. CDR3 length: 16 amino acids. CDR3: CASSEATVATNEKLFF. For the CDR3, the DNA is TGTGCCAGCAGTGAAGCGACAGTTGCAACTAATGAAAAACTGTTTTTT.